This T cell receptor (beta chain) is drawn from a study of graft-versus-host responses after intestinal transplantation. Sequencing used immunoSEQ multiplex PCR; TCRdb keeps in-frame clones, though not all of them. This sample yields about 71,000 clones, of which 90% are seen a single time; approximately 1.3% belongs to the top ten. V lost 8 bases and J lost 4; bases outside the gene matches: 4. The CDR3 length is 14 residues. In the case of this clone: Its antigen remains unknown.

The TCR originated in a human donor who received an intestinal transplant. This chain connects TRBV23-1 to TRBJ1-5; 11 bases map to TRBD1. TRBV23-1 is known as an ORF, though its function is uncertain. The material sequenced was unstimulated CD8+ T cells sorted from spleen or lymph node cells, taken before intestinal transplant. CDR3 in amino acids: CASRRDRGNQPQHF. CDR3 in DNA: TGCGCCAGCCGCCGGGACAGGGGGAATCAGCCCCAGCATTTT.